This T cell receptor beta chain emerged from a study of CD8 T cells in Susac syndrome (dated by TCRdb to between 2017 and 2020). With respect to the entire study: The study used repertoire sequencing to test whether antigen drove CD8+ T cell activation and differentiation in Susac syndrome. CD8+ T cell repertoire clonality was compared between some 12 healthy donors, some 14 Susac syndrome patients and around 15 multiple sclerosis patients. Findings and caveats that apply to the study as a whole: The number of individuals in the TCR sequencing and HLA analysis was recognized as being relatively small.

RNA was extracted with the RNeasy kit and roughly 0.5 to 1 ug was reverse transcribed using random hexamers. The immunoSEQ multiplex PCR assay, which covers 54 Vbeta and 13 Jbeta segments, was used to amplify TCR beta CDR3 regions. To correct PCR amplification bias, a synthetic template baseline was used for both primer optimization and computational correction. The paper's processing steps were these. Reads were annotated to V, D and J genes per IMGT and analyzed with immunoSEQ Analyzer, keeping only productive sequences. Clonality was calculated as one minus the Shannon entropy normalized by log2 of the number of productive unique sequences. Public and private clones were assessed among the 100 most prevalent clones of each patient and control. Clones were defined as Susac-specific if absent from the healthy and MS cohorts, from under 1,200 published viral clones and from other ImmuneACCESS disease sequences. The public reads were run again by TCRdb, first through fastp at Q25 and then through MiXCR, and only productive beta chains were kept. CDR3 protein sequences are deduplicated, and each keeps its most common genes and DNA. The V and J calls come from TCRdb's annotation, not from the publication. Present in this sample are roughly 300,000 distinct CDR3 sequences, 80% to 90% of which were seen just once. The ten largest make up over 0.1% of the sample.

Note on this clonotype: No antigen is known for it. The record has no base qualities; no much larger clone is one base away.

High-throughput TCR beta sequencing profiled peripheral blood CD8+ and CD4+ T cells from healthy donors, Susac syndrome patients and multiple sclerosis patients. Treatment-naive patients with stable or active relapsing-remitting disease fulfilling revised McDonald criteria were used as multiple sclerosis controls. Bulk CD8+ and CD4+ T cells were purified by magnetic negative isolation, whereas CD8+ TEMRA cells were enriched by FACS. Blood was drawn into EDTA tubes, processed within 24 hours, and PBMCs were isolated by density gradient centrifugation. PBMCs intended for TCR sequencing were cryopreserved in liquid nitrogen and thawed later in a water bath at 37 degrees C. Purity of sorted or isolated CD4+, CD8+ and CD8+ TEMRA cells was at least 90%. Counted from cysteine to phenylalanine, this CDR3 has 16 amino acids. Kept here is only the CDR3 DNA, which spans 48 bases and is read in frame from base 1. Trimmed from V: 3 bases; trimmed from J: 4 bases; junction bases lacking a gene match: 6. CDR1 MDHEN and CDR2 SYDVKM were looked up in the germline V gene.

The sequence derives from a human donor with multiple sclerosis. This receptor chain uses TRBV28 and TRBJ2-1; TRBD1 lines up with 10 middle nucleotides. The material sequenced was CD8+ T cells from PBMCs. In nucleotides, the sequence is TGTGCCAGCAGTTTTCCCCGGGACAGGGGTTACAATGAGCAGTTCTTC. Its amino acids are CASSFPRDRGYNEQFF. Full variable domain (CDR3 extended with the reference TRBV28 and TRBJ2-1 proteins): DVKVTQSSRYLVKRTGEKVFLECVQDMDHENMFWYRQDPGLGLRLIYFSYDVKMKEKGDIPEGYSVSREKKERFSLILESASTNQTSMYLCASSFPRDRGYNEQFFGPGTRLTVL.